This T cell receptor beta chain is from a study of T cells after yellow fever vaccination. TCRdb independently ran MiXCR on the 5' RACE reads; one entry per CDR3 protein. The data contain some 670,000 distinct CDR3 sequences, 9% to 15% of them singletons. This clonotype was seen ten or more times. V was pared by 5 bases and J by 5 bases, with 16 bases between. CDR1 DFQATT and CDR2 SNEGSKA come from the germline V gene (reference sequence). This CDR3 spans 13 amino acids. The genes are TRBV20-1 and TRBJ2-7; weak D call: TRBD1 (7 bases). Sample: PBMCs, taken on the day of the yellow fever booster vaccination. The sequence derives from a man aged 25-45 years who received the YFV17D yellow fever vaccine. The CDR3 here is CSAFGQGGHEQYF. The DNA of the CDR3 is TGCAGTGCTTTCGGGCAGGGGGGACACGAGCAGTACTTC.